The clone carrying this TCR beta chain was seen at least ten times. As yet, its antigen is unknown. The data originate from a study of Graves' ophthalmopathy and Graves' hyperthyroidism. The study's findings and limits: Most clonotypes expanded in thyroid above 0.001 frequency were present in blood too.

The V segment lost 5 bases and the J segment 1 base; nucleotides outside the gene matches: 5. The CDR3 sequence is 16 residues long. The V gene's germline CDR1 is MDHEN and CDR2 SYDVKM. The TCR beta CDR3 regions underwent amplification from RNA transcripts. An initial RT-PCR round employing HTBI primers preceded a second-round multiplex PCR. Using its own MiXCR run on the multiplex PCR reads, TCRdb lists one record per CDR3 protein. Of over 500,000 distinct CDR3 sequences in the sample, roughly 20% were seen once. Material: peripheral blood. The clonotype was recovered from a woman aged 18-29 years with stable Graves' hyperthyroidism. Some clones in this sample may be carry-over from other donors' samples. The chain uses TRBV28 and TRBJ1-5, with 10 bases lining up with TRBD1. The CDR3 is CASSPTGGISNQPQHF. CDR3 DNA sequence: TGTGCCAGCAGTCCGACAGGGGGCATAAGCAATCAGCCCCAGCATTTT.